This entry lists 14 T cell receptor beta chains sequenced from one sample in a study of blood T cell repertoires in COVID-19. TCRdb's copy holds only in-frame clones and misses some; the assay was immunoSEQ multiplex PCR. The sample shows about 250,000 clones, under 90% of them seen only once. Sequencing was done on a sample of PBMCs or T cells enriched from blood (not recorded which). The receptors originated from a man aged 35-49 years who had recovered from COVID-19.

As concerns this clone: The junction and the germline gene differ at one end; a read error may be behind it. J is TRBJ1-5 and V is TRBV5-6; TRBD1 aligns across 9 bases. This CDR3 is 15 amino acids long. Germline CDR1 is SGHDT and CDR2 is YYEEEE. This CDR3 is CASTLTGGGNQPQHF. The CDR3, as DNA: TGTGCCAGCACCTTGACAGGGGGAGGGAATCAGCCCCAGCATTTT.

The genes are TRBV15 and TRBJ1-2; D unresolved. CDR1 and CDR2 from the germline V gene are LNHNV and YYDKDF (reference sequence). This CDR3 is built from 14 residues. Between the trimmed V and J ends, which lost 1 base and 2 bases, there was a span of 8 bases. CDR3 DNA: TGTGCCACCAGCAGAGGGGGAGGGAACTATGGCTACACCTTC. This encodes CATSRGGGNYGYTF.

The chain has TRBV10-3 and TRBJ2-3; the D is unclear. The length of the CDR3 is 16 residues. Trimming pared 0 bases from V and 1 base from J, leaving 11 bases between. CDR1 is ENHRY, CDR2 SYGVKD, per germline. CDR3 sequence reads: CAISESIGGGTDTQYF. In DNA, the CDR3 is TGTGCCATCAGTGAGTCTATAGGCGGCGGCACAGATACGCAGTATTTT.

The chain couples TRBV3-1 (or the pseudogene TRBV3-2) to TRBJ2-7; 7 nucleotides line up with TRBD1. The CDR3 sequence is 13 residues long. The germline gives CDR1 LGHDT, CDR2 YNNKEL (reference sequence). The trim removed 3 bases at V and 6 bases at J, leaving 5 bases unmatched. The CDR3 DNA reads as TGTGCCAGCAGCCAGACAGGGTTGGGCGAGCAGTACTTC. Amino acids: CASSQTGLGEQYF.

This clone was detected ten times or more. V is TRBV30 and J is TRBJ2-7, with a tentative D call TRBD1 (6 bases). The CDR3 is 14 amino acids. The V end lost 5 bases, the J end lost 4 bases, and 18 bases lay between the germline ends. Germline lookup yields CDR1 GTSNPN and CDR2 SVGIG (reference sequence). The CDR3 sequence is CAWAPRGHSYEQYF. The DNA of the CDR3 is TGTGCCTGGGCGCCCCGGGGACACTCTTACGAGCAGTACTTC. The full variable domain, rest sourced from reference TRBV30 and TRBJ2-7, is SQTIHQWPATLVQPVGSPLSLECTVEGTSNPNLYWYRQAAGRGLQLLFYSVGIGQISSEVPQNLSASRPQDRQFILSSKKLLLSDSGFYLCAWAPRGHSYEQYFGPGTRLTVT.

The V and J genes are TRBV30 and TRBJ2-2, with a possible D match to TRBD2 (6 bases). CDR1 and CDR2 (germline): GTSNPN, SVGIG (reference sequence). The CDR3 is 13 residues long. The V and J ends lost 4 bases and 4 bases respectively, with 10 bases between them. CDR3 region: CAWIAGGTGELFF. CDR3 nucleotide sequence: TGTGCCTGGATAGCCGGGGGCACCGGGGAGCTGTTTTTT.

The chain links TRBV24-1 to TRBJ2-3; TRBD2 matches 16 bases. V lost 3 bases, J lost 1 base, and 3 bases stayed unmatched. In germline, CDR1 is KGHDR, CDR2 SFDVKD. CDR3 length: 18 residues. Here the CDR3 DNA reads TGTGCCACCAGTGATGCGGGACTAGCGGGAGGGGGCACAGATACGCAGTATTTT. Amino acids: CATSDAGLAGGGTDTQYF.

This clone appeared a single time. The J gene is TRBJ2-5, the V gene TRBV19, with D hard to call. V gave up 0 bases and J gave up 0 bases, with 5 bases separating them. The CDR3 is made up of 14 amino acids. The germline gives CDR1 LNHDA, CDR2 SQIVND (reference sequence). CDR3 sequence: CASSIDLNQETQYF. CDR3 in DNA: TGTGCCAGTAGTATAGACCTAAACCAAGAGACCCAGTACTTC.

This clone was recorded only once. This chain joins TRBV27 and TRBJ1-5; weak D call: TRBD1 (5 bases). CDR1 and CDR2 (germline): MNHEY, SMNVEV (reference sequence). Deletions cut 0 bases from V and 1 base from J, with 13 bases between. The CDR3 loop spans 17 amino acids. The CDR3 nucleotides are TGTGCCAGCAGTTTATCCTCATTGGGGGGGAGCAATCAGCCCCAGCATTTT. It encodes CASSLSSLGGSNQPQHF.

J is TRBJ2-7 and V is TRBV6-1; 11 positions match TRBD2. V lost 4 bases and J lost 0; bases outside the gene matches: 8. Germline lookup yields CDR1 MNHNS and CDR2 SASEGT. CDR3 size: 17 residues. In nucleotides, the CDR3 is TGTGCCAGCAGTGTGACTAGCGGGACGCTCAACTCCTACGAGCAGTACTTC. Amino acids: CASSVTSGTLNSYEQYF.

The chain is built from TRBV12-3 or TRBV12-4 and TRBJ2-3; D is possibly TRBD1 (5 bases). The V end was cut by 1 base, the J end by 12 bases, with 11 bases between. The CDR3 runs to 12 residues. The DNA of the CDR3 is TGTGCCAGCAGTTTAGGACAGAGAGTTCAGTATTTT. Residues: CASSLGQRVQYF.

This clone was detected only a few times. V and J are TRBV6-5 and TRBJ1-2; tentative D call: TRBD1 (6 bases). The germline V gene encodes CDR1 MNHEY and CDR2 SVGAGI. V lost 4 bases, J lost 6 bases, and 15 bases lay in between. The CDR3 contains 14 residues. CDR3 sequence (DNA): TGTGCCAGCAGTTCCCTAACAGGGACGAATGGCTACACCTTC. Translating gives CASSSLTGTNGYTF.

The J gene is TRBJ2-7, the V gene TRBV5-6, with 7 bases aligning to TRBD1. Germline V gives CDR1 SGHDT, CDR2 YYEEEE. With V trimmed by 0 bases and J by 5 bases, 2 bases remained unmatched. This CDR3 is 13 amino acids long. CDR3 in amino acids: CASSLGQGDEQYF. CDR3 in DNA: TGTGCCAGCAGCTTGGGACAGGGCGACGAGCAGTACTTC.

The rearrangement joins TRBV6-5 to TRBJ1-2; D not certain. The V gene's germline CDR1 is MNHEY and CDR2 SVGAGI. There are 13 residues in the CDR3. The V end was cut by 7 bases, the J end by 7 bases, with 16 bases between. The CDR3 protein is CASNPAGYGGYTF. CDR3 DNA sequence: TGTGCCAGCAATCCCGCCGGGTACGGTGGCTACACCTTC.